These T cell receptor beta chains were read from a single sample in a study of metastatic and nonmetastatic thyroid tumors. TCRdb reanalyzed the PCR reads with MiXCR. Counted here are 20,000 to 25,000 clones, about 24% occurring once; the ten biggest clones make up about 6.6%. Sequences were obtained from tumor tissue. The receptors were gathered from a female donor with papillary thyroid cancer or a benign thyroid nodule (not recorded which). Some clones in this sample may be carry-over from other donors' samples. The CDR3 runs from the conserved cysteine through the conserved F or W. D genes are given only for firm matches. Clone size is given for some rows only: seen once, a few or many times, or a class if the clone is expanded.

j_call,clone_size,v_call,d_call,cdr3_aa,cdr3_nt
TRBJ1-4,few,TRBV6-2/TRBV6-3,NA,CASKRVEEKLFF,TGTGCCAGCAAGCGGGTGGAAGAAAAACTGTTTTTT
TRBJ1-2,NA,TRBV5-4,NA,CASSLAGTNYGYTF,TGTGCCAGCAGCTTAGCCGGGACAAATTATGGCTACACCTTC
TRBJ2-1,NA,TRBV10-3,TRBD2,CAIIEAQGLAGGDEQFF,TGTGCCATCATTGAGGCTCAAGGACTAGCGGGAGGTGATGAGCAGTTCTTC
TRBJ2-7,many,TRBV5-1,TRBD2,CASSDKPTSGGTPYEQYF,TGCGCCAGCAGCGATAAACCGACTAGCGGGGGTACGCCCTACGAGCAGTACTTC
TRBJ2-7,medium-sized,TRBV4-3,TRBD2,CASSQEGGRAGEQYF,TGCGCCAGCAGCCAAGAAGGCGGGAGGGCTGGAGAGCAGTACTTC
TRBJ2-2,many,TRBV19,TRBD2,CASSERGVSGINTGELFF,TGTGCCAGTAGTGAAAGGGGCGTTAGCGGGATTAACACCGGGGAGCTGTTTTTT
TRBJ1-4,NA,TRBV29-1,NA,CSATELANEKLFF,TGCAGCGCGACTGAGTTAGCGAATGAAAAACTGTTTTTT
TRBJ2-1,many,TRBV24-1,TRBD2,CATSDSPSWRETLVDEQFF,TGTGCCACCAGTGATTCGCCCTCCTGGCGGGAGACTTTGGTGGATGAGCAGTTCTTC
TRBJ1-2,many,TRBV10-2,NA,CASSRGGQFYGYTF,TGCGCCAGCAGTCGCGGGGGACAATTTTATGGCTACACCTTC
TRBJ2-1,few,TRBV12-3/TRBV12-4,NA,CASSSGYYNDQFF,TGTGCCAGCAGTTCTGGGTACTACAATGATCAGTTCTTC
TRBJ1-3,many,TRBV4-3,TRBD1,CASSSDRGTENTIYF,TGCGCCAGCAGCTCGGACAGGGGTACAGAAAACACCATATATTTT
TRBJ1-2,NA,TRBV2,NA,CASSLTPRGHGYTF,TGTGCCAGCAGCCTGACTCCTAGGGGTCATGGCTACACCTTC
TRBJ2-3,once,TRBV11-2,NA,CASSLGFAGTDTQYF,TGTGCCAGCAGCTTGGGATTTGCGGGCACAGATACGCAGTATTTT
TRBJ1-3,NA,TRBV30,NA,CASEAGNTIYF,TGTGCCTCGGAAGCGGGGAACACCATATATTTT
TRBJ1-6,medium-sized,TRBV4-2,TRBD1,CASSYRGQGLSPLHF,TGTGCCAGCAGTTATAGGGGACAGGGACTTTCACCCCTCCACTTT
TRBJ1-1,many,TRBV13,TRBD1,CASRQGYEAFF,TGTGCCAGCAGACAGGGGTATGAAGCTTTCTTT
TRBJ1-6,NA,TRBV5-4,NA,CASSQRTGVGSPLHF,TGTGCCAGCAGCCAAAGGACGGGAGTTGGTTCACCCCTCCACTTT
TRBJ2-3,NA,TRBV7-3,TRBD1,CASSLTPGQGDTQYF,TGTGCCAGCAGCTTGACTCCGGGACAGGGGGATACGCAGTATTTT
TRBJ1-5,NA,TRBV6-1,NA,CASSGTLINQPQHF,TGTGCCAGCAGCGGGACATTAATCAATCAGCCCCAGCATTTT
TRBJ2-5,NA,TRBV4-3,NA,CASSPRLIYETQYF,TGCGCCAGCAGCCCCCGACTTATATACGAGACCCAGTACTTC
TRBJ2-3,few,TRBV28,TRBD2,CASSLGASGVHF,TGTGCCAGCAGTTTAGGGGCTAGCGGAGTGCATTTT
TRBJ1-5,NA,TRBV6-1,TRBD1,CATGTGGAYSNEPQHF,TGTGCCACCGGGACAGGGGGAGCATATAGCAATGAGCCCCAGCATTTT
TRBJ2-7,many,TRBV2,TRBD2,CASSVEREVREQYF,TGTGCCAGCAGTGTGGAGCGGGAGGTTCGCGAGCAGTACTTC
TRBJ2-1,NA,TRBV20-1,NA,CSAIGHGYYNEQFF,TGCAGTGCTATCGGACATGGTTACTACAATGAGCAGTTCTTC
TRBJ2-7,medium-sized,TRBV20-1,NA,CSASPPGPSYEQYF,TGCAGTGCTAGCCCTCCTGGTCCCTCCTACGAGCAGTACTTC
TRBJ2-1,few,TRBV6-1,NA,CASSEGGSIIYEQFF,TGTGCCAGCAGTGAAGGCGGAAGCATAATCTATGAGCAGTTCTTC
TRBJ2-1,many,TRBV11-2,NA,CASSLDPGAVYNEQFF,TGTGCCAGCAGCTTAGATCCGGGGGCTGTGTACAATGAGCAGTTCTTC
TRBJ2-2,NA,TRBV20-1,TRBD1,CSATAGQGYDTGELFF,TGCAGTGCTACCGCGGGACAGGGGTACGACACCGGGGAGCTGTTTTTT
TRBJ2-5,few,TRBV12-3/TRBV12-4,NA,CASSPSTAQETQYF,TGTGCCAGCAGTCCTTCGACAGCACAAGAGACCCAGTACTTC
TRBJ2-7,few,TRBV24-1,TRBD1,CATSVGGTGGGEQYF,TGTGCCACCAGTGTTGGAGGAACAGGGGGTGGTGAGCAGTACTTC
TRBJ1-2,NA,TRBV5-1,NA,CASSLDGGAYGYTF,TGCGCCAGCAGCTTGGACGGGGGAGCCTATGGCTACACCTTC
TRBJ2-7,medium-sized,TRBV7-9,NA,CASSSQVGEQYF,TGTGCCAGCAGCTCACAGGTAGGCGAGCAGTACTTC
TRBJ2-7,NA,TRBV11-2,TRBD2,CASSLILAGGSTYEQYF,TGTGCCAGCAGCTTGATATTAGCGGGAGGCAGTACCTACGAGCAGTACTTC
TRBJ1-5,many,TRBV7-3,NA,CASSLIKEHPRLSYQPQHF,TGTGCCAGCAGCTTAATTAAAGAGCACCCCAGGCTATCCTATCAGCCCCAGCATTTT
TRBJ2-1,NA,TRBV12-3/TRBV12-4,TRBD1,CASTLGQVAYNEQFF,TGTGCCAGCACCCTTGGACAGGTAGCCTACAATGAGCAGTTCTTC
TRBJ1-4,NA,TRBV4-1,TRBD1,CASSLSDRANEKLFF,TGCGCCAGCAGCCTATCAGACAGGGCGAATGAAAAACTGTTTTTT
TRBJ1-1,many,TRBV5-1,NA,CASSMVGDTNTEAFF,TGCGCCAGCAGCATGGTGGGGGACACCAACACTGAAGCTTTCTTT
TRBJ2-7,NA,TRBV18,NA,CASSPRLRDEQYF,TGTGCCAGCTCCCCACGCTTGAGGGACGAGCAGTACTTC
TRBJ2-7,NA,TRBV5-1,TRBD2,CASSLVPGGEYEQYF,TGCGCCAGCAGCTTGGTACCGGGAGGAGAGTACGAGCAGTACTTC
TRBJ2-1,many,TRBV20-1,TRBD2,CSARSPTSGYNEQFF,TGCAGTGCTCGTAGTCCCACTAGCGGTTACAATGAGCAGTTCTTC
TRBJ2-3,NA,TRBV7-6,TRBD2,CASSSGTSGRTDTQYF,TGTGCCAGCAGCTCAGGGACTAGCGGGAGAACAGATACGCAGTATTTT
TRBJ1-2,large,TRBV29-1,TRBD1,CSVIRDSTDGYTF,TGCAGCGTTATTCGGGACAGCACTGATGGCTACACCTTC
TRBJ1-5,NA,TRBV6-1,NA,CAGSTGPFGKPQHF,TGTGCCGGCTCTACAGGGCCGTTTGGAAAGCCCCAGCATTTT
TRBJ2-7,medium-sized,TRBV28,NA,CASSLGGQSYEQYF,TGTGCCAGCAGTTTAGGTGGACAGTCCTACGAGCAGTACTTC
TRBJ1-4,many,TRBV5-1,NA,CASSLGGTNEKLFF,TGCGCCAGCAGCTTGGGAGGGACTAATGAAAAACTGTTTTTT
TRBJ2-5,NA,TRBV5-1,TRBD1,CASSFSDRGQETQYF,TGCGCCAGCAGCTTCTCGGACAGGGGCCAAGAGACCCAGTACTTC
TRBJ2-2,NA,TRBV4-3,TRBD2,CASSLSGTSGVGELFF,TGCGCCAGCAGCCTCTCCGGGACTAGCGGGGTCGGGGAGCTGTTTTTT
TRBJ2-7,medium-sized,TRBV6-1,NA,CASSRTYEQYF,TGTGCCAGCAGCCGCACCTACGAGCAGTACTTC
TRBJ2-1,many,TRBV5-4,NA,CASSSPRNYNEQFF,TGTGCCAGCAGTTCCCCTAGAAATTACAATGAGCAGTTCTTC
TRBJ1-3,many,TRBV5-6,NA,CASSLGRLSGNTIYF,TGTGCCAGCAGCCTCGGACGGCTCTCTGGAAACACCATATATTTT
TRBJ2-7,few,TRBV10-3,NA,CAISSGTDSYEQYF,TGTGCCATCAGTTCCGGGACGGACTCCTACGAGCAGTACTTC
TRBJ2-7,many,TRBV7-9,TRBD1,CASSLTGDEQYF,TGTGCCAGCAGCCTGACAGGGGACGAGCAGTACTTC
TRBJ2-7,many,TRBV7-9,TRBD1,CASQSQRTGPFPYEQYF,TGTGCCAGCCAATCCCAACGGACAGGTCCCTTCCCCTACGAGCAGTACTTC
TRBJ2-1,many,TRBV7-2,TRBD1,CASSTDLWDRGEQFF,TGTGCCAGCAGCACTGATTTGTGGGACAGGGGAGAGCAGTTCTTC
TRBJ2-1,medium-sized,TRBV12-3/TRBV12-4,TRBD2,CASSLRPSGDNNEQFF,TGTGCCAGCAGTTTAAGGCCTAGCGGAGATAACAATGAGCAGTTCTTC
TRBJ2-3,NA,TRBV12-3/TRBV12-4,NA,CASSRRVGPADTQYF,TGTGCCAGCAGCAGGAGGGTGGGCCCCGCCGATACGCAGTATTTT
TRBJ2-4,many,TRBV27,NA,CANSFQGREYF,TGTGCCAACAGTTTTCAGGGTAGAGAGTACTTC
TRBJ2-5,many,TRBV14,TRBD2,CASSQTPLPGQWWASGQETQYF,TGTGCCAGCAGCCAAACCCCTCTCCCCGGGCAGTGGTGGGCTAGCGGACAAGAGACCCAGTACTTC